This T cell receptor (beta chain) was obtained from a study of radiation and T cells in renal cell carcinoma. Sample time point: blood 4 weeks post-SBRT, at nephrectomy. Treatment given: 15 Gy SBRT to primary tumor, nephrectomy 4 weeks later. The assay was immunoSEQ multiplex PCR, and TCRdb's table has in-frame clones only and misses some. The sample contains approximately 150,000 clones, roughly 90% of which appear only once. Trimming took 0 bases from V and 1 from J, leaving 9 bases between them. CDR3 length: 15 residues. Looked up from germline, CDR1 is KGHSH and CDR2 is LQKENI. Sample: blood, taken from a patient whose treatment included radiotherapy and nephrectomy. This receptor was identified in a woman in her forties or fifties with renal cell carcinoma. The chain employs TRBV18 and TRBJ2-5; no clear D. The CDR3 protein is CASSPPNRPQETQYF. CDR3 sequence (DNA): TGTGCCAGCTCACCACCGAACAGACCCCAAGAGACCCAGTACTTC. Looking up the rest from reference TRBV18 and TRBJ2-5 gives the full variable domain: NAGVMQNPRHLVRRRGQEARLRCSPMKGHSHVYWYRQLPEEGLKFMVYLQKENIIDESGMPKERFSAEFPKEGPSILRIQQVVRGDSAAYFCASSPPNRPQETQYFGPGTRLLVL.